These 13 T cell receptor beta chains came from one sample sequenced in a study of T cell repertoires in cytomegalovirus infection. TCRdb recomputed calls from the reads with MiXCR, one row per CDR3 protein. This table holds roughly 230,000 distinct CDR3 sequences, around 6.4% found once. The sample consisted of PBMCs. The receptors shown here come from a human donor in good health (CMV status not recorded). Some clones in this sample may be carry-over from other donors' samples.

Ten or more counts support this clonotype. V and J are TRBV7-9 and TRBJ1-5, with unresolved D. Germline CDR1 is SEHNR and CDR2 is FQNEAQ (reference sequence). This CDR3 region has 13 residues. The V end was cut by 5 bases, the J end by 6 bases, with 11 bases between. This chain's CDR3 is CASSQVVGQPQHF. In DNA form, the CDR3 reads TGTGCCAGCAGCCAAGTCGTGGGTCAGCCCCAGCATTTT.

Many counts were recorded for this clonotype. The CDR3 nucleotides read TGTGCCAGCAGTGAAGTTAAGGCTTCACCGGGGCGGCTGTTTTTT. It translates to CASSEVKASPGRLFF. J is TRBJ1-4 and V is TRBV25-1; a weak D match, TRBD1 (5 bases). This CDR3 contains 15 residues. Germline lookup yields CDR1 MGHDK and CDR2 SYGVNS. V was shortened by 2 bases and J by 14 bases, with 21 bases between the two germline ends. The complete variable domain, with remaining parts taken from reference TRBV25-1 and TRBJ1-4, reads EADIYQTPRYLVIGTGKKITLECSQTMGHDKMYWYQQDPGMELHLIHYSYGVNSTEKGDLSSESTVSRIRTEHFPLTLESARPSHTSQYLCASSEVKASPGRLFFGSGTQLSVL.

The chain employs TRBV20-1 and TRBJ2-1; D gene uncertain. In germline, CDR1 is DFQATT, CDR2 SNEGSKA (reference sequence). V lost 1 base and J lost 0, with 10 bases in between. The CDR3 consists of 15 residues. In DNA form, the CDR3 reads TGCAGTGCTAGAGTACCCCGGAGCTCCTACAATGAGCAGTTCTTC. This codes for CSARVPRSSYNEQFF.

This clonotype was seen ten or more times. The CDR3, as DNA: TGTGCCAGCAGCGCAGGCAGGTCCCGGGCCAACGTCCTGACTTTC. As protein: CASSAGRSRANVLTF. V and J are TRBV7-2 and TRBJ2-6; D is undetermined. V lost 5 bases to trimming and J lost 5 bases, with 13 bases between them. The CDR3 runs 15 residues. Germline loops: CDR1 SGHTA, CDR2 FQGNSA.

This clonotype has only a few counts. The genes are TRBV30 and TRBJ1-6; no firm D call. The ends were cut back, 1 base at V and 14 bases at J, with 12 bases in the middle. The CDR3 totals 12 residues. Germline loops: CDR1 GTSNPN, CDR2 SVGIG (reference sequence). The CDR3 region has the DNA TGTGCCTGGAGTGAGGGTAGTCGGGCCCTCCACTTT. Protein: CAWSEGSRALHF.

This chain links TRBV25-1 with TRBJ2-2, with TRBD1 identical over 12 bases. Germline loops: CDR1 MGHDK, CDR2 SYGVNS. After removal of 4 bases from V and 6 bases from J, the junction contained 9 bases not matched to a gene. The CDR3 length is 17 residues. CDR3: CASSASAGQGAAGELFF. The CDR3 DNA reads as TGTGCCAGCAGTGCTTCCGCGGGACAGGGGGCTGCCGGGGAGCTGTTTTTT.

This clonotype showed up many times. The V call is TRBV7-6, the J call TRBJ2-1, with 14 bases fitting TRBD2. V lost 5 bases and J lost 2; bases outside the gene matches: 5. Germline CDR1 is SGHVS and CDR2 is FNYEAQ. The length of the CDR3 is 17 residues. The CDR3 loop reads CASSRGLAGEAYNEQFF. The CDR3 nucleotides are TGTGCCAGCAGCCGGGGACTAGCGGGGGAAGCCTACAATGAGCAGTTCTTC. The whole variable domain, remainder taken from reference TRBV7-6 and TRBJ2-1, is GAGVSQSPRYKVTKRGQDVALRCDPISGHVSLYWYRQALGQGPEFLTYFNYEAQQDKSGLPNDRFSAERPEGSISTLTIQRTEQRDSAMYRCASSRGLAGEAYNEQFFGPGTRLTVL.

This chain connects TRBV28 to TRBJ2-3; D is unclear. Trimming shortened V by 2 bases and J by 4 bases, and 7 bases separated the two germline ends. The CDR3 runs 13 residues. CDR1 and CDR2 (germline): MDHEN, SYDVKM. The CDR3 sequence is CASSLVPADTQYF. In DNA, the CDR3 is TGTGCCAGCAGTTTAGTCCCAGCAGATACGCAGTATTTT.

This clonotype was recorded many times. The rearrangement uses TRBV29-1 and TRBJ2-7; TRBD1 is a possible D gene (5 bases). This CDR3 region has 14 residues. The germline V gene encodes CDR1 SQVTM and CDR2 ANQGSEA. The V and J ends lost 0 bases and 1 base respectively, with 10 bases between them. The DNA for the CDR3 is TGCAGCGTTGAAGAAGGGGTTCGGTCCTACGAGCAGTACTTC. It yields the protein CSVEEGVRSYEQYF.

The sample holds many counts of this clonotype. V is TRBV12-3 or TRBV12-4 and J is TRBJ2-6; D not resolved. The CDR3 runs to 19 residues. V lost 3 bases to trimming and J lost 0 bases, with 18 bases between them. CDR3: CASSLGYGQANSGANVLTF. The CDR3 DNA follows: TGTGCCAGCAGTTTGGGGTACGGCCAAGCTAACTCTGGGGCCAACGTCCTGACTTTC.

This clonotype was recorded at least ten times. J is TRBJ2-5 and V is TRBV20-1; TRBD2 aligns across 8 bases. Germline CDR1 and CDR2: DFQATT and SNEGSKA (reference sequence). Trimming removed 5 bases from V and 4 bases from J; junction bases left unmatched: 6. The CDR3 contains 13 residues. CDR3 DNA: TGCAGTGCTCCCTGGACTAGCCGAGAGACCCAGTACTTC. It specifies CSAPWTSRETQYF.

This clonotype showed up many times. The genes are TRBV12-3 or TRBV12-4 and TRBJ1-4; D remains unclear. The CDR3 runs 15 residues. V was trimmed by 5 bases and J by 8 bases, leaving 18 bases between them. CDR3 amino acids: CASSHRRLGWEKLFF. For the CDR3, the DNA is TGTGCCAGCAGTCACCGCCGCCTCGGGTGGGAAAAACTGTTTTTT.

At least ten counts were recorded for this clonotype. This chain joins TRBV11-2 and TRBJ2-1, with D maybe TRBD2 (6 bases). The V gene's germline CDR1 is SGHAT and CDR2 FQNNGV. V lost 4 bases and J 1 base, leaving 17 bases between the germline ends. The CDR3 is 17 residues long. The CDR3 sequence: CASSSHRGTGSYNEQFF. The CDR3 nucleotides read TGTGCCAGCAGCTCCCATCGGGGGACGGGTTCCTACAATGAGCAGTTCTTC. Full variable domain (outside the CDR3, taken from reference TRBV11-2 and TRBJ2-1): EAGVAQSPRYKIIEKRQSVAFWCNPISGHATLYWYQQILGQGPKLLIQFQNNGVVDDSQLPKDRFSAERLKGVDSTLKIQPAKLEDSAVYLCASSSHRGTGSYNEQFFGPGTRLTVL.